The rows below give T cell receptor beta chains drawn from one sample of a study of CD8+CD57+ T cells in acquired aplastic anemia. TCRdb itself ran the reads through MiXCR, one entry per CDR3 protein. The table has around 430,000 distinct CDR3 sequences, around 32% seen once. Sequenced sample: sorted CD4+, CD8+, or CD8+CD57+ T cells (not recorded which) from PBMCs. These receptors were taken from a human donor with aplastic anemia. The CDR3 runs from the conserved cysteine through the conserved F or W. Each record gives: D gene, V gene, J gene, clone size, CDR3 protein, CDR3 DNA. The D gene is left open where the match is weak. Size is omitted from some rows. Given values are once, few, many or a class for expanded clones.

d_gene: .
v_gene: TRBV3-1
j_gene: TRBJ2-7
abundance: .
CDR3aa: CASSQDLHSSYEQYF
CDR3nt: TGTGCCAGCAGCCAAGATCTGCACAGCTCCTACGAGCAGTACTTC

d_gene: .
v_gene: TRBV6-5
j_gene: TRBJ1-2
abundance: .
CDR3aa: CASSYSVGVYGYTF
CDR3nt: TGTGCCAGCAGTTACTCTGTCGGGGTCTATGGCTACACCTTC

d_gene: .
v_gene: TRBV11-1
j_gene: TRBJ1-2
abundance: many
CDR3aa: CASSLDLGANYGYTF
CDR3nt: TGTGCCAGCAGCTTAGATCTGGGAGCTAACTATGGCTACACCTTC

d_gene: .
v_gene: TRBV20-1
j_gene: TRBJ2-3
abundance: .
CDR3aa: CSARVGLRGQYF
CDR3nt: TGCAGTGCTAGAGTAGGGTTAAGGGGGCAGTATTTT

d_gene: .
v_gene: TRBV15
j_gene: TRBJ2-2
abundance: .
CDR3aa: CASSPPVDTGELFF
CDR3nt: TGCGCCAGCAGCCCCCCGGTCGACACCGGGGAGCTGTTTTTT

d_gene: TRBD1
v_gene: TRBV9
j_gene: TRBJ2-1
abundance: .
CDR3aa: CASSVAVRGINRQNEQFF
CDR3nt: TGTGCCAGCAGCGTAGCAGTCAGGGGGATCAATCGCCAAAATGAGCAGTTCTTC

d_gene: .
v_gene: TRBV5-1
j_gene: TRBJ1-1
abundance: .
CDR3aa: CASSFLGASTEAFF
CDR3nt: TGCGCCAGCAGCTTTCTGGGGGCGAGCACTGAAGCTTTCTTT

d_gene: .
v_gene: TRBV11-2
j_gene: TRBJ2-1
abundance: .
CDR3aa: CASSLVAGNMNNEQFF
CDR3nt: TGTGCCAGCAGCTTAGTTGCAGGGAATATGAACAATGAGCAGTTCTTC

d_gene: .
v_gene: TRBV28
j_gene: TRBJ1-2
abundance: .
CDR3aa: CASSFRGQGSGYTF
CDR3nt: TGTGCCAGCAGTTTTCGGGGTCAGGGCAGTGGCTACACCTTC

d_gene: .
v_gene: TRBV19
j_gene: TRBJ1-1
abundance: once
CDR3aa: CASSTGRSAEAFF
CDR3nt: TGTGCCAGTAGTACGGGCCGGAGCGCTGAAGCTTTCTTT

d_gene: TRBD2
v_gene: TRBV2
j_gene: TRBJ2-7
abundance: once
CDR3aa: CASSFEAGGIYEQYF
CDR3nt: TGTGCCAGCAGTTTTGAGGCGGGAGGGATCTACGAGCAGTACTTC

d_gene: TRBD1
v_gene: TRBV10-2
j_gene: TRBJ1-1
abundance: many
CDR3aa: CASSARQGSNTEAFF
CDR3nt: TGCGCCAGCAGTGCCCGACAGGGGTCGAACACTGAAGCTTTCTTT

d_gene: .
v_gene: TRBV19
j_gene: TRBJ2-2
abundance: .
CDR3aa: CASSMVVLNTGELFF
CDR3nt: TGTGCCAGTAGTATGGTAGTCTTGAACACCGGGGAGCTGTTTTTT

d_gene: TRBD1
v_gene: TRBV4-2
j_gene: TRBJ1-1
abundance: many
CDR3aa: CASSQETGHTEAFF
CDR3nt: TGTGCCAGCAGCCAGGAGACAGGGCACACTGAAGCTTTCTTT

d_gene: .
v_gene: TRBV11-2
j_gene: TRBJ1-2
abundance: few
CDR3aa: CASSLDWLNYGYTF
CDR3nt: TGTGCCAGCAGCTTAGATTGGCTTAACTATGGCTACACCTTC

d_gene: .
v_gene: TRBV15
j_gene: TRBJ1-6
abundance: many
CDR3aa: CATSRDSPGNSPLHF
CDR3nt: TGTGCCACCAGCAGAGATAGCCCGGGGAATTCACCCCTCCACTTT

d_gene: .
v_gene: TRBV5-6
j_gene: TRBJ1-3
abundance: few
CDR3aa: CASSAMGSGNTIYF
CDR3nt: TGTGCCAGCAGCGCCATGGGCTCTGGAAACACCATATATTTT

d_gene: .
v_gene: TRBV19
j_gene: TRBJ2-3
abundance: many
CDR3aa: CASSILGSSTDTQYF
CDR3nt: TGTGCCAGTAGTATTCTAGGATCTAGCACAGATACGCAGTATTTT

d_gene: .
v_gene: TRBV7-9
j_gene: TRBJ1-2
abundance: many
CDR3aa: CASSMTENYGYTF
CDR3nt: TGTGCCAGCAGCATGACAGAGAACTATGGCTACACCTTC

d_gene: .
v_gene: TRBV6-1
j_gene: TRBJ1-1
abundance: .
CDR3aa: CASMGVGNTEAFF
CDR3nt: TGTGCCAGCATGGGGGTGGGGAACACTGAAGCTTTCTTT

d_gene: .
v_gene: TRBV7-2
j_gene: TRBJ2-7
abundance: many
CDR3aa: CASSSVASGGEQYF
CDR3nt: TGTGCCAGCAGCTCCGTGGCTTCGGGTGGAGAGCAGTACTTC

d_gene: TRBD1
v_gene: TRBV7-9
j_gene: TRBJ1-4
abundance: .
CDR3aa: CASSGDRVANEKLFF
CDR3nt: TGTGCCAGCAGCGGAGACAGGGTGGCTAATGAAAAACTGTTTTTT

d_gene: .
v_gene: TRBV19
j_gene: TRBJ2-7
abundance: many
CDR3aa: CASTATGETYEQYF
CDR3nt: TGTGCCAGTACCGCGACAGGTGAAACCTACGAGCAGTACTTC

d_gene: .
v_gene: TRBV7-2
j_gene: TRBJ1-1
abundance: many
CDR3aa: CASSSHWNTEAFF
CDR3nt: TGTGCCAGCAGCTCCCATTGGAACACTGAAGCTTTCTTT

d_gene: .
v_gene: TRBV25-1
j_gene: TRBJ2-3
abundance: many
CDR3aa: CASSKQGRGPSTDTQYF
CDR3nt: TGTGCCAGCAGTAAACAGGGAAGGGGACCTAGCACAGATACGCAGTATTTT

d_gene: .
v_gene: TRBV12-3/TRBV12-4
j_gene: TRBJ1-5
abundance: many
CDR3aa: CASSPWGGEPQHF
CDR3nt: TGTGCCAGCAGCCCTTGGGGTGGTGAGCCCCAGCATTTT

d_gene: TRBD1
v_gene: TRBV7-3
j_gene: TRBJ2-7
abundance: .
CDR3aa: CASSLRPGGTYEQYF
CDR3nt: TGTGCCAGCAGCTTAAGGCCAGGGGGTACCTACGAGCAGTACTTC

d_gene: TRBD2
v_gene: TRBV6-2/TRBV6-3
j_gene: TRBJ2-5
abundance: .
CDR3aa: CASSSQPPLAGEGFQETQYF
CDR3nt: TGTGCCAGCAGTTCCCAACCTCCCTTAGCGGGAGAGGGGTTCCAAGAGACCCAGTACTTC

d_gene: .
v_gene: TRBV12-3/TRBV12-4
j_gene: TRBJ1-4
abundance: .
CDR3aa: CASSSYITEKLFF
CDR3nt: TGTGCCAGCAGTTCGTACATAACTGAAAAACTGTTTTTT

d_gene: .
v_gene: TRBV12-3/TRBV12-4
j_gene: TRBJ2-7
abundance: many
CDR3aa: CASSLTGRSNEQYF
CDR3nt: TGTGCCAGCAGTTTAACAGGGAGGTCCAACGAGCAGTACTTC

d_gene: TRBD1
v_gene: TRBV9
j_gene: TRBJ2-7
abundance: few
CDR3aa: CASRRQGALYEQYF
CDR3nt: TGTGCCAGTCGTAGACAGGGGGCGCTTTACGAGCAGTACTTC

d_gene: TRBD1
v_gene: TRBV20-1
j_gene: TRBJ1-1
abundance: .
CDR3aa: CSARGDRETEAFF
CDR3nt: TGCAGTGCTAGAGGGGACAGGGAAACTGAAGCTTTCTTT

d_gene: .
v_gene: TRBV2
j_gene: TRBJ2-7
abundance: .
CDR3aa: CASSFRERTEQYF
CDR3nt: TGTGCCAGCAGTTTTAGGGAAAGAACCGAGCAGTACTTC

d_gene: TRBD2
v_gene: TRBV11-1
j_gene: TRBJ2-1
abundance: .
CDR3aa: CASSRTSGGYEQSF
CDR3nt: TGTGCCAGCTCGCGGACTAGCGGGGGCTATGAGCAGTCCTTC

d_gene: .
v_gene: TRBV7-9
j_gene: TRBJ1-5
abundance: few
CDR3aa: CASSPSGGPAGNQHQHF
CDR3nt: TGTGCCAGCAGCCCGAGCGGGGGCCCCGCGGGGAATCAGCACCAGCATTTT

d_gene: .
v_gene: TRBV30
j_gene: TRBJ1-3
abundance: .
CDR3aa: CAWRGRSGNTIYF
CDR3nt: TGTGCCTGGAGGGGCAGATCTGGAAACACCATATATTTT

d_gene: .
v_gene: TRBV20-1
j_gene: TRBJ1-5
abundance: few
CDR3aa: CSAQERQRGLNQPQHF
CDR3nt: TGCAGTGCCCAAGAGCGCCAAAGGGGCCTCAATCAGCCCCAGCATTTT

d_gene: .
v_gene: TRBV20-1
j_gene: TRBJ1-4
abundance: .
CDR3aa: CSAGDGATNEKLFF
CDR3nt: TGCAGTGCTGGGGACGGTGCAACTAATGAAAAACTGTTTTTT

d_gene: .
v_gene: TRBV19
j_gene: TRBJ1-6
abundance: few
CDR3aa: CASSTGDGSGSPLHF
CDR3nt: TGTGCCAGTAGTACAGGGGACGGGTCAGGTTCACCCCTCCACTTT

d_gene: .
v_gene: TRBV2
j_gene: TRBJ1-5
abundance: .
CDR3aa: CASTKAGVNQPQHF
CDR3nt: TGTGCCAGCACTAAGGCGGGGGTTAATCAGCCCCAGCATTTT

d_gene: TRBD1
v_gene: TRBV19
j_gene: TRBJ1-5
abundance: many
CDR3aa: CASNGQGYSNQPQHF
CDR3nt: TGTGCCAGTAACGGACAGGGTTATAGCAATCAGCCCCAGCATTTT

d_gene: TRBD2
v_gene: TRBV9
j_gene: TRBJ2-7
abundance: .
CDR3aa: CASSPHPSGDLGEQYF
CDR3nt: TGTGCCAGCAGCCCACACCCTAGCGGGGATCTCGGCGAGCAGTACTTC

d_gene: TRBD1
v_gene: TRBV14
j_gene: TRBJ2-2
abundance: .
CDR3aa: CASSQVMGQGNTGELFF
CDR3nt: TGTGCCAGCAGCCAAGTTATGGGACAGGGGAATACCGGGGAGCTGTTTTTT

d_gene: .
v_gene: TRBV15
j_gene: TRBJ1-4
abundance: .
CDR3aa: CATSRDSGHASGSFF
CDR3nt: TGTGCCACCAGCAGAGATTCCGGACATGCTTCGGGATCTTTTTTT

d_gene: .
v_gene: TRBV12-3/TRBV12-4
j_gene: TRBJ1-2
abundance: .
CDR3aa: CASSPVVSDPWNYGYTF
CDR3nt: TGTGCCAGCAGCCCCGTTGTATCGGACCCCTGGAACTATGGCTACACCTTC

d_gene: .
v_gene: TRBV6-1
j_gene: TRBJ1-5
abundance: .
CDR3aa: CASRAREGQPQHF
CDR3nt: TGTGCCAGCAGGGCCAGGGAGGGACAGCCCCAGCATTTT

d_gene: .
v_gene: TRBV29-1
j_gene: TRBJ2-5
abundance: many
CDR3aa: CSVRRGLGETQYF
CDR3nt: TGCAGCGTGCGTAGGGGTTTGGGGGAGACCCAGTACTTC

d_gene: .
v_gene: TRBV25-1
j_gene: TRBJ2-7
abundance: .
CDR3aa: CASSVVGGHDEQYF
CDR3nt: TGTGCCAGCAGCGTAGTTGGGGGACACGATGAGCAGTACTTC

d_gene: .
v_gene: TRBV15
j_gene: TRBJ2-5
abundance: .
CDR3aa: CATSNGAAEETQYF
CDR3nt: TGTGCCACCAGCAATGGAGCGGCCGAAGAGACCCAGTACTTC